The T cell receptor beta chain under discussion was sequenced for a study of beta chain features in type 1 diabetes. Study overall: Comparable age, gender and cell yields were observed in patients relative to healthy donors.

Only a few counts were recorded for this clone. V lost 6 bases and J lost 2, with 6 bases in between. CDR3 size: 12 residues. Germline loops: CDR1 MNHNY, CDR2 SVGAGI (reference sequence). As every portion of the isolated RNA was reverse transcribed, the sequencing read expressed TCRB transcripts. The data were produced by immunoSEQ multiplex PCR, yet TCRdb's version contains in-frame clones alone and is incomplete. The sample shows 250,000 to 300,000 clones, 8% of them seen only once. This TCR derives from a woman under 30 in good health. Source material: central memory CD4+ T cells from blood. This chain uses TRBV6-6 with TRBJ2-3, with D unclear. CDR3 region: CASRRITDTQYF. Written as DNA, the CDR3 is TGTGCCAGCAGACGGATCACAGATACGCAGTATTTT.